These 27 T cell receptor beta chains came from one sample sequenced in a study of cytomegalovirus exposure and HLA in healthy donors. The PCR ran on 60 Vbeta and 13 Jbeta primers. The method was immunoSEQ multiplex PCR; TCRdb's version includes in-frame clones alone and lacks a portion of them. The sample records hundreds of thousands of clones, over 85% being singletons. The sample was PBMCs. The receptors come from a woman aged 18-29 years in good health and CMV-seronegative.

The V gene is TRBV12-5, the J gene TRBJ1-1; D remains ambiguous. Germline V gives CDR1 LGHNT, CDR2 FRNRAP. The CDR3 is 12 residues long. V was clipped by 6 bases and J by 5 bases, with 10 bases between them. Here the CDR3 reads CASGRGRTEAFF. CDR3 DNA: TGTGCTAGTGGCAGAGGGCGGACTGAAGCTTTCTTT.

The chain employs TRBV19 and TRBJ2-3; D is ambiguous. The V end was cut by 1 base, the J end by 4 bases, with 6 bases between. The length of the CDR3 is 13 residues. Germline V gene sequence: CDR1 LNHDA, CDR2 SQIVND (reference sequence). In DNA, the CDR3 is TGTGCCAGTAGTATAGTAGCAGCAGATACGCAGTATTTT. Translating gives CASSIVAADTQYF.

CDR3 in DNA: TGTGCCAGCAGCTCCGAAACGACACCGAACTACGAGCAGTACTTC. The encoded protein is CASSSETTPNYEQYF. The V and J genes are TRBV7-6 and TRBJ2-7; D remains ambiguous. The V and J ends lost 4 bases and 3 bases respectively, with 16 bases between them. The CDR3 length is 15 residues. The germline V gene has CDR1 SGHVS and CDR2 FNYEAQ. Full variable domain (outside the CDR3, taken from reference TRBV7-6 and TRBJ2-7): GAGVSQSPRYKVTKRGQDVALRCDPISGHVSLYWYRQALGQGPEFLTYFNYEAQQDKSGLPNDRFSAERPEGSISTLTIQRTEQRDSAMYRCASSSETTPNYEQYFGPGTRLTVT.

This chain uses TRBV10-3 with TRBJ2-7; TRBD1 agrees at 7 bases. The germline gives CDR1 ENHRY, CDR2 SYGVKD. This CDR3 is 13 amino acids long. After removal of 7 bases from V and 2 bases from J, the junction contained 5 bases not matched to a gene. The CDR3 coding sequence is TGTGCCATCACCGGACAGGCCACCTACGAGCAGTACTTC. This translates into CAITGQATYEQYF.

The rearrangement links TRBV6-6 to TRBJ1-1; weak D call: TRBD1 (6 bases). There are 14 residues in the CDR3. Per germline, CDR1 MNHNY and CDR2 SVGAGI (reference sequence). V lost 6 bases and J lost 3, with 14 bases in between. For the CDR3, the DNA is TGTGCCAGCAGACTCAGGGGAGGGGACACTGAAGCTTTCTTT. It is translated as CASRLRGGDTEAFF.

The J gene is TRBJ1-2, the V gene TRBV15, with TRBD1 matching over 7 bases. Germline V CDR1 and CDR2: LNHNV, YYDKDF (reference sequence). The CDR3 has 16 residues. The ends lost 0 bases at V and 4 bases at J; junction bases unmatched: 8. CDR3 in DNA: TGTGCCACCAGCAGAGATGGCGACAGGGAATCCTATGGCTACACCTTC. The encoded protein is CATSRDGDRESYGYTF.

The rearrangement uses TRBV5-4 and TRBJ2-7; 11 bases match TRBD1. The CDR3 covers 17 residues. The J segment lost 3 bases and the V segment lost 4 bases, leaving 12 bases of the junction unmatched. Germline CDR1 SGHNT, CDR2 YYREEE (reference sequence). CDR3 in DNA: TGTGCCAGCAGCCATACCCGGGACAGGGGGAATTACTACGAGCAGTACTTC. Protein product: CASSHTRDRGNYYEQYF.

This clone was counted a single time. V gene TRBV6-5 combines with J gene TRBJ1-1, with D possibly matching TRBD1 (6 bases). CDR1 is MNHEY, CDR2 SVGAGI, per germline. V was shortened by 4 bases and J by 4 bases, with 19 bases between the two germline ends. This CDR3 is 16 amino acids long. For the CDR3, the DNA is TGTGCCAGCAGTTTCGATAACAGGGAAGGAATCACTGAAGCTTTCTTT. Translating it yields CASSFDNREGITEAFF.

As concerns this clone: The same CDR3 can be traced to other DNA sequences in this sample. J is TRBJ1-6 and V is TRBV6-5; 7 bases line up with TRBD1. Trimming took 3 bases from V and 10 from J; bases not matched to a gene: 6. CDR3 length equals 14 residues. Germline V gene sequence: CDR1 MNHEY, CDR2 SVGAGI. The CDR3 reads CASSYDRVVSPLHF. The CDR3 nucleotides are TGTGCCAGCAGTTATGACAGGGTGGTATCACCCCTCCACTTT.

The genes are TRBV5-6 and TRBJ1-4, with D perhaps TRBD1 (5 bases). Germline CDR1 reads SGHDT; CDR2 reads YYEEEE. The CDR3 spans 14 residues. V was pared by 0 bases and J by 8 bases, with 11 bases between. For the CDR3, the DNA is TGTGCCAGCAGCTTGGGGTCAGGGCGAGAAAAACTGTTTTTT. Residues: CASSLGSGREKLFF.

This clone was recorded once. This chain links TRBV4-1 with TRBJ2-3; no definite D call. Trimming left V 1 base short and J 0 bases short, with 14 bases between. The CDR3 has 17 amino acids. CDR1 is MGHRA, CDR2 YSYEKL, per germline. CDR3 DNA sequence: TGCGCCAGCAGCCAAGTCCCAGGTTTTTCTAGCACAGATACGCAGTATTTT. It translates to CASSQVPGFSSTDTQYF.

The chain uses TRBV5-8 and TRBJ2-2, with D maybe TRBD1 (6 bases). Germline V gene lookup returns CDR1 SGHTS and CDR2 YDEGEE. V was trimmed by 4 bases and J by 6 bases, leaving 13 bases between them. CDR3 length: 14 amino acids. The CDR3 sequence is CASSPIQGPGELFF. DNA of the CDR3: TGTGCCAGCAGCCCAATACAGGGTCCCGGGGAGCTGTTTTTT.

The CDR3 loop is CASSNSGGQTQSYGYTF. CDR3 nucleotide sequence: TGTGCCAGCAGCAACTCAGGAGGGCAGACTCAGAGCTATGGCTACACCTTC. The genes are TRBV21-1 and TRBJ1-2. TRBV21-1 is a listed pseudogene. CDR3 length: 17 residues.

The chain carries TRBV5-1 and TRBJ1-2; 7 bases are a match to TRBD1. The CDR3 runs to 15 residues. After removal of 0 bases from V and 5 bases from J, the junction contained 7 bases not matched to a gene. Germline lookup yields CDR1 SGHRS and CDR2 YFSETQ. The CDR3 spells CASSLERTGPYGYTF. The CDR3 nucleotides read TGCGCCAGCAGCTTGGAGAGGACAGGTCCATATGGCTACACCTTC.

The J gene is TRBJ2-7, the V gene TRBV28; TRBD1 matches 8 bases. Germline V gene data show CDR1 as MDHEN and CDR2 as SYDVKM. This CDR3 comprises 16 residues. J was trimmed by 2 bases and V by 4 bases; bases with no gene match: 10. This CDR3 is CASSSPGQVLAYEQYF. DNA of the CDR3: TGTGCCAGCAGTTCCCCGGGACAGGTTCTCGCCTACGAGCAGTACTTC.

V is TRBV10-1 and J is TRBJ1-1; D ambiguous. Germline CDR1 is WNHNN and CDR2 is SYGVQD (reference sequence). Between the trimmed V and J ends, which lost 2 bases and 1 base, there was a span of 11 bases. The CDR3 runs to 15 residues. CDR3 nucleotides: TGCGCCAGCAGTGAGATTCCAGGTGGGAACACTGAAGCTTTCTTT. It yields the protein CASSEIPGGNTEAFF.

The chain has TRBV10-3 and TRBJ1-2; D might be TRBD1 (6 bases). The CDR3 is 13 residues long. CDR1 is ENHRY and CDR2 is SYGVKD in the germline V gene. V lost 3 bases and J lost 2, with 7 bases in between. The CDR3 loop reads CAISDGTNYGYTF. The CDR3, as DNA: TGTGCCATCAGTGACGGGACAAACTATGGCTACACCTTC.

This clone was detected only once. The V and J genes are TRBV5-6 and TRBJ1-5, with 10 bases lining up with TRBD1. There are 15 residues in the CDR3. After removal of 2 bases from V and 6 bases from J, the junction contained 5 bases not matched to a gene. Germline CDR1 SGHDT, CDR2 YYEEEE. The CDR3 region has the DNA TGTGCCAGCAGCTTCATCAGGGACAGGGGTCAGCCCCAGCATTTT. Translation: CASSFIRDRGQPQHF.

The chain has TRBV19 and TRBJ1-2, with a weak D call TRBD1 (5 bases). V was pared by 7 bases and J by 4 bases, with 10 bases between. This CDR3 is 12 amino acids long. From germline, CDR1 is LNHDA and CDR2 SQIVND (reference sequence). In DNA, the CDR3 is TGTGCCAGTAACGGAGGGACCTATGGCTACACCTTC. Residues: CASNGGTYGYTF.

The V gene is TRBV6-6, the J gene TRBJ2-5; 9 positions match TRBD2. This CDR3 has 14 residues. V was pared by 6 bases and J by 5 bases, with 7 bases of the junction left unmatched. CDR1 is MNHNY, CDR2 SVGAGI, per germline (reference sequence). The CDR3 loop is CASSPRGGPETQYF. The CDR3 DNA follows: TGTGCCAGCAGCCCGCGGGGGGGCCCCGAGACCCAGTACTTC.

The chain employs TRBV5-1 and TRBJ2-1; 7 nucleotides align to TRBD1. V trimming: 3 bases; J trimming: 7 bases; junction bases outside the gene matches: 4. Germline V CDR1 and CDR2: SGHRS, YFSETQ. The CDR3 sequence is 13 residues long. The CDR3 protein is CASSSTGVNEQFF. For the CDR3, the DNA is TGCGCCAGCAGCTCTACAGGGGTAAATGAGCAGTTCTTC.

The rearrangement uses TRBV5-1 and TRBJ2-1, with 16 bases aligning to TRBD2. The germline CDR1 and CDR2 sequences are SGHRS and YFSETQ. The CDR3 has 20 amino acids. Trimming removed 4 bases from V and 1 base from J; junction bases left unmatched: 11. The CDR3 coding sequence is TGCGCCAGCAGCCAACCCGGGACTAGCGGGGGGGCTAGGTCCTACAATGAGCAGTTCTTC. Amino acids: CASSQPGTSGGARSYNEQFF.

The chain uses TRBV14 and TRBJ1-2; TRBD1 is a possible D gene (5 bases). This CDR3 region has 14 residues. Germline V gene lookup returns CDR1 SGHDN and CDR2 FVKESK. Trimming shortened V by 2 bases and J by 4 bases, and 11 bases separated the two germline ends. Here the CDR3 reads CASSQPQGGYGYTF. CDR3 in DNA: TGTGCCAGCAGCCAACCCCAGGGAGGCTATGGCTACACCTTC.

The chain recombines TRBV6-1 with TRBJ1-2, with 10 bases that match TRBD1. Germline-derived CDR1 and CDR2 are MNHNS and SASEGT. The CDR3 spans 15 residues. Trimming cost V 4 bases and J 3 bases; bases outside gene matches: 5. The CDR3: CASSGVGQGDYGYTF. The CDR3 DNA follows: TGTGCCAGCAGTGGCGTTGGACAGGGGGACTATGGCTACACCTTC.

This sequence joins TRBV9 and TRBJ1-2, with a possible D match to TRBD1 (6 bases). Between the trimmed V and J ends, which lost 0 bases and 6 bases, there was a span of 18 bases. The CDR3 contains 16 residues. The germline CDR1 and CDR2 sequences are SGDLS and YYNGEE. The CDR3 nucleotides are TGTGCCAGCAGCGTAGGTGCCGAGGGGGGGCCCCATGGCTACACCTTC. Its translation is CASSVGAEGGPHGYTF.

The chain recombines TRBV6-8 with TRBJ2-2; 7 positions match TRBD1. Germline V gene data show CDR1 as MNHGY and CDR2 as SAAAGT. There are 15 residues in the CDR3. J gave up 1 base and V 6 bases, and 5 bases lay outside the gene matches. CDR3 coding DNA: TGTGCCAGCAGGCACAGGGGCATGAACACCGGGGAGCTGTTTTTT. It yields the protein CASRHRGMNTGELFF.

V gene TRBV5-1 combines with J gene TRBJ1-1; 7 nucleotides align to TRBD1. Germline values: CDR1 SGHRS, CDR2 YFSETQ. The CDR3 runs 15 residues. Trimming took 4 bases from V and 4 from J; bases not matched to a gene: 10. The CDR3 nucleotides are TGCGCCAGCAGCGGAGGGACAGCGTTGGCCACTGAAGCTTTCTTT. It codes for CASSGGTALATEAFF.